The 25 T cell receptor beta chains reported below all come from one sample, sequenced in a study of PD-1 blockade in mismatch repair-deficient tumors. Libraries were prepared by immunoSEQ multiplex PCR; TCRdb keeps only in-frame clonotypes and omits some of them. The profile shows under 150,000 clones, roughly 86% of them singletons. Sequenced material: peripheral blood, taken 72 weeks after starting pembrolizumab. Source of these receptors: an adult with mismatch repair-deficient cancer.

The V and J genes are TRBV19 and TRBJ1-1; weak D call: TRBD1 (5 bases). Trimming shortened V by 3 bases and J by 3 bases, and 14 bases separated the two germline ends. Per germline, CDR1 LNHDA and CDR2 SQIVND (reference sequence). The CDR3 sequence is 15 residues long. The CDR3 DNA is TGTGCCAGTAGTATCGGGGGTACCCTAGACACTGAAGCTTTCTTT. Translated: CASSIGGTLDTEAFF.

This clone showed up just once. The V call is TRBV5-5, the J call TRBJ2-7; TRBD1 aligns across 8 bases. The CDR3 extends over 14 amino acids. The germline CDR1 and CDR2 sequences are SGHKS and YYEKEE (reference sequence). V lost 5 bases to trimming and J lost 3 bases; unmatched junction nucleotides: 7. CDR3 DNA: TGTGCCAGCAGTGCCCCCGACAGGGGCTACGAGCAGTACTTC. It codes for CASSAPDRGYEQYF.

CDR3 protein: CASGLDLRTDTQYF. The CDR3 nucleotides read TGTGCTAGTGGTTTGGACCTACGCACAGATACGCAGTATTTT. This rearrangement joins TRBV12-5 to TRBJ2-3; D remains ambiguous. V was trimmed by 1 base and J by 1 base, leaving 6 bases between them. The CDR3 length is 14 residues. Germline loops: CDR1 LGHNT, CDR2 FRNRAP.

The chain combines TRBV15 with TRBJ1-1; D gene uncertain. Germline V gene sequence: CDR1 LNHNV, CDR2 YYDKDF (reference sequence). The V gene lost 0 bases and the J gene lost 0 bases, with 8 bases spanning the gap. This CDR3 contains 15 residues. Written as DNA, the CDR3 is TGTGCCACCAGCAGAGATCGTGGCCTGAACACTGAAGCTTTCTTT. Encoded protein: CATSRDRGLNTEAFF.

This chain uses TRBV19 with TRBJ1-5, with D tentatively TRBD1 (5 bases). Germline-derived CDR1 and CDR2 are LNHDA and SQIVND (reference sequence). CDR3 length equals 14 residues. V lost 2 bases to trimming and J lost 5 bases, with 10 bases between them. Here the CDR3 reads CASSIRAGYQPQHF. Here the CDR3 DNA reads TGTGCCAGTAGTATACGGGCAGGGTATCAGCCCCAGCATTTT.

This clone was seen a handful of times. The chain combines TRBV1 with TRBJ1-5. TRBV1 has pseudogene status. This CDR3 region has 17 residues. The CDR3: CTSSSISPGYSNQPQHF. CDR3 coding DNA: TGCACCAGCAGCTCTATATCCCCGGGGTATAGCAATCAGCCCCAGCATTTT.

The V and J genes are TRBV11-2 and TRBJ2-1; 10 nucleotides align to TRBD2. The CDR3 covers 16 residues. The germline V gene has CDR1 SGHAT and CDR2 FQNNGV. The trim removed 5 bases at V and 8 bases at J, leaving 12 bases unmatched. CDR3 nucleotide sequence: TGTGCCAGCAGCCCCCGACTAGCGGGCTCTATCTATGAGCAGTTCTTC. Its protein product is CASSPRLAGSIYEQFF.

The gene calls are TRBV7-9 and TRBJ1-4; D may be TRBD1 (6 bases). CDR1 and CDR2 (germline): SEHNR, FQNEAQ (reference sequence). The V end was cut by 0 bases, the J end by 8 bases, with 16 bases between. This CDR3 comprises 16 residues. In nucleotides, the CDR3 is TGTGCCAGCAGCTTAGCCTCAGGGGATCGTAACGAAAAACTGTTTTTT. As protein: CASSLASGDRNEKLFF.

This chain connects TRBV30 to TRBJ2-1, with a tentative D call TRBD2 (5 bases). The germline gives CDR1 GTSNPN, CDR2 SVGIG (reference sequence). Trimming cost V 0 bases and J 6 bases, with 6 bases left between them. The CDR3 is made up of 12 amino acids. Here the CDR3 reads CAWSVRGNEQFF. The CDR3 DNA sequence: TGTGCCTGGAGTGTACGGGGCAATGAGCAGTTCTTC.

The chain employs TRBV6-9 and TRBJ2-3, with 7 bases identical to TRBD2. The germline V gene has CDR1 MNHGY and CDR2 SVAAGI. V lost 5 bases, J lost 3 bases, and 17 bases stayed unmatched. This CDR3 spans 18 amino acids. In DNA, the CDR3 is TGTGCCAGCAGTCCCCTGATGTGTGCGAGCGGGAAGACAGATACGCAGTATTTT. It encodes CASSPLMCASGKTDTQYF.

The chain employs TRBV19 and TRBJ1-2; 11 bases agree with TRBD1. CDR3 length equals 13 residues. Per the germline V gene, CDR1 is LNHDA and CDR2 is SQIVND (reference sequence). The V gene end was trimmed by 7 bases and the J gene end by 8 bases; junction bases not matched to a gene: 6. CDR3 region: CASTPGQGGGYTF. The CDR3 DNA follows: TGTGCCAGTACCCCGGGACAGGGGGGCGGCTACACCTTC.

V and J are TRBV19 and TRBJ1-1; weak D call: TRBD1 (6 bases). The CDR3 is made up of 11 amino acids. V was cut by 7 bases and J by 5 bases, with 8 bases left in between. Germline V lookup: CDR1 LNHDA, CDR2 SQIVND (reference sequence). The CDR3 nucleotides read TGTGCCAGTATTAGGGGGACTGAAGCTTTCTTT. It codes for CASIRGTEAFF.

The chain uses TRBV12-5 and TRBJ2-5; 8 nucleotides agree with TRBD2. Per germline, CDR1 LGHNT and CDR2 FRNRAP. The CDR3 runs to 16 residues. V dropped 1 base and J dropped 4; count of bases not matched to a gene: 8. CDR3 DNA sequence: TGTGCTAGTGGTTTGGGACTAGCGTCGACGGGAGAGACCCAGTACTTC. Its protein is CASGLGLASTGETQYF.

This rearrangement joins TRBV7-9 to TRBJ2-7; D is perhaps TRBD1 or TRBD2 (5 bases each). The CDR3 extends over 12 amino acids. Germline V lookup: CDR1 SEHNR, CDR2 FQNEAQ (reference sequence). V dropped 4 bases and J dropped 2 bases, with 6 bases sitting between them. The chain's CDR3 is CASSWDPYEQYF. In DNA, the CDR3 is TGTGCCAGCAGCTGGGACCCCTACGAGCAGTACTTC. The full variable domain, with the rest looked up from reference TRBV7-9 and TRBJ2-7, is DTGVSQNPRHKITKRGQNVTFRCDPISEHNRLYWYRQTLGQGPEFLTYFQNEAQLEKSRLLSDRFSAERPKGSFSTLEIQRTEQGDSAMYLCASSWDPYEQYFGPGTRLTVT.

The chain combines TRBV5-4 with TRBJ2-5; 10 bases fit TRBD2. CDR1 is SGHNT, CDR2 YYREEE, per germline (reference sequence). This CDR3 is 16 amino acids long. The J segment lost 3 bases and the V segment lost 4 bases, leaving 9 bases of the junction unmatched. CDR3 in DNA: TGTGCCAGCAGCACCTTAGCGGGAGGCTGGAAAGAGACCCAGTACTTC. Amino acids: CASSTLAGGWKETQYF.

This clone has a handful of counts. V and J are TRBV30 and TRBJ1-5; tentatively, D is TRBD1 (5 bases). CDR1 and CDR2 from the germline V gene are GTSNPN and SVGIG (reference sequence). CDR3 length: 15 residues. V lost 0 bases and J 0 bases, leaving 9 bases between the germline ends. In DNA, the CDR3 is TGTGCCTGGAGTGTACGGGGGGGTAGCAATCAGCCCCAGCATTTT. Its translation: CAWSVRGGSNQPQHF.

The chain combines TRBV11-3 with TRBJ2-7, with 9 nucleotides matching TRBD2. The CDR3 spans 16 residues. J was trimmed by 6 bases and V by 5 bases; bases with no gene match: 14. Germline lookup yields CDR1 SGHNT and CDR2 YENEEA. The CDR3 protein is CASSPLSSGRKVEQYF. CDR3 nucleotide sequence: TGTGCCAGCAGCCCCTTGAGTAGCGGGAGAAAGGTCGAGCAGTACTTC.

The chain recombines TRBV10-3 with TRBJ1-2; D is possibly TRBD1 (5 bases). The CDR3 covers 14 residues. Trimming took off 6 bases at V and 2 bases at J, with 13 bases between the two ends. The V gene's germline CDR1 is ENHRY and CDR2 SYGVKD. CDR3 nucleotide sequence: TGTGCCATCAGCTCAGGGCTAGACAACTATGGCTACACCTTC. Its translation is CAISSGLDNYGYTF.

V usage is TRBV5-1 and J usage is TRBJ1-4; no reliable D call. There are 15 residues in the CDR3. Germline CDR1 is SGHRS and CDR2 is YFSETQ. Deletions cut 3 bases from V and 0 bases from J, with 9 bases between. CDR3 amino acids: CASSSRDATNEKLFF. The CDR3 DNA reads TGCGCCAGCAGCTCCCGCGATGCAACTAATGAAAAACTGTTTTTT.

This chain links TRBV25-1 with TRBJ2-5; D is perhaps TRBD2 (6 bases). Germline-derived CDR1 and CDR2 are MGHDK and SYGVNS. This CDR3 spans 18 amino acids. The V gene lost 2 bases and the J gene lost 2 bases, with 21 bases spanning the gap. CDR3 in amino acids: CASSEPGRITEDQETQYF. Written as DNA, the CDR3 is TGTGCCAGCAGTGAACCGGGGAGGATAACGGAGGATCAAGAGACCCAGTACTTC.

The CDR3 sequence is CASSLSGTPHYTF. CDR3 sequence (DNA): TGTGCCAGCAGTTTATCCGGGACACCGCACTACACCTTC. The rearrangement uses TRBV27 and TRBJ1-2; tentatively, D is TRBD1 (6 bases). Germline V gives CDR1 MNHEY, CDR2 SMNVEV (reference sequence). V lost 0 bases and J 10 bases, leaving 12 bases between the germline ends. This CDR3 is built from 13 residues.

The chain has TRBV5-4 and TRBJ2-7; D is unresolved. Trimming took off 7 bases at V and 5 bases at J, with 19 bases between the two ends. This CDR3 is 14 amino acids long. Per germline, CDR1 SGHNT and CDR2 YYREEE (reference sequence). The CDR3 sequence is CASWYLVPENEQYF. The CDR3 DNA sequence: TGTGCCAGCTGGTATCTGGTGCCGGAAAACGAGCAGTACTTC.

In DNA form, the CDR3 reads TGCGCCAGCAGTCAGCCGGGACAGGGGGCTAGCGGGGAGCTGTTTTTT. Residues: CASSQPGQGASGELFF. This chain uses TRBV23-1 with TRBJ2-2; 12 bases agree with TRBD1. TRBV23-1 is assigned to the ORF class and has an uncertain function. This CDR3 comprises 16 residues. Trimming cost V 3 bases and J 7 bases; bases outside gene matches: 6.

This chain links TRBV6-1 with TRBJ2-7; no reliable D call. V was trimmed by 4 bases and J by 3 bases, leaving 4 bases between them. Germline V lookup: CDR1 MNHNS, CDR2 SASEGT. The CDR3 covers 11 residues. In nucleotides, the CDR3 is TGTGCCAGCAGTGGGGGCTACGAGCAGTACTTC. Amino acids: CASSGGYEQYF.

The genes are TRBV13 and TRBJ2-6; unclear D gene. Per germline, CDR1 PRHDT and CDR2 FYEKMQ (reference sequence). There are 15 residues in the CDR3. Between the trimmed V and J ends, which lost 0 bases and 2 bases, there was a span of 5 bases. The CDR3 is CASSLGRTGANVLTF. The DNA for the CDR3 is TGTGCCAGCAGCTTAGGCCGGACTGGGGCCAACGTCCTGACTTTC.